These 23 T cell receptor beta chains share one sample of origin, sequenced in a study of technical replicates of blood from several donors. TCRdb's copy holds only in-frame clones and misses some; the assay was immunoSEQ multiplex PCR. The sample shows 40,000 to 65,000 clones, 85% to 90% of them seen only once. Sequences were obtained from PBMCs. Receptors were obtained from a human donor in good health. Some clones in this sample may be carry-over from other donors' samples.

This clone came up once. The genes are TRBV4-2 and TRBJ1-1; a possible D gene is TRBD1 (6 bases). Trimming shortened V by 1 base and J by 7 bases, and 10 bases separated the two germline ends. The CDR3 loop spans 13 amino acids. The germline V gene has CDR1 LGHNA and CDR2 YNFKEQ. As DNA, the CDR3 is TGTGCCAGCAGCCAAGTGGGGGCGGGTGAAGCTTTCTTT. It encodes CASSQVGAGEAFF.

The V and J genes are TRBV6-5 and TRBJ2-5; no firm D call. V lost 7 bases to trimming and J lost 2 bases, with 11 bases between them. The CDR3 runs 13 residues. Germline values: CDR1 MNHEY, CDR2 SVGAGI. CDR3 DNA sequence: TGTGCCAGCACCTCGTACGGTCAAGAGACCCAGTACTTC. Residues: CASTSYGQETQYF.

V gene TRBV30 combines with J gene TRBJ2-6, with a possible D match to TRBD1 (6 bases). This CDR3 is 16 amino acids long. CDR1 and CDR2 from the germline V gene are GTSNPN and SVGIG (reference sequence). V was clipped by 8 bases and J by 3 bases, with 20 bases between them. CDR3 sequence (DNA): TGTGCCGCGACCGGGACATCGACAGGTGGGGCCAACGTCCTGACTTTC. Protein: CAATGTSTGGANVLTF.

V gene TRBV5-8 combines with J gene TRBJ2-5; D is undetermined. Germline-derived CDR1 and CDR2 are SGHTS and YDEGEE. CDR3 size: 12 residues. Trimming pared 0 bases from V and 5 bases from J, leaving 5 bases between. CDR3 nucleotides: TGTGCCAGCAGCTTGGTGAGGGAGACCCAGTACTTC. Protein: CASSLVRETQYF. The full variable domain, its missing parts supplied by reference TRBV5-8 and TRBJ2-5, is EAGVTQSPTHLIKTRGQQATLRCSPISGHTSVYWYQQALGLGLQFLLWYDEGEERNRGNFPPRFSGRQFPNYSSELNVNALELEDSALYLCASSLVRETQYFGPGTRLLVL.

This clone came up a few times. This chain uses TRBV2 with TRBJ1-1, with unresolved D. This CDR3 has 15 residues. Germline values: CDR1 SNHLY, CDR2 FYNNEI. Trimming took 5 bases from V and 2 from J, leaving 15 bases between them. The DNA for the CDR3 is TGTGCCAGCAGTCGGGAATGGCAGGTAAACACTGAAGCTTTCTTT. Residues: CASSREWQVNTEAFF.

The V call is TRBV7-3, the J call TRBJ2-6; 8 bases agree with TRBD1. The V gene's germline CDR1 is SGHTA and CDR2 FQGTGA. CDR3 length: 18 residues. Trimming at V came to 1 base and at J to 2 bases, leaving 7 bases not matched to a gene. The chain's CDR3 is CASSLIQQGGTGANVLTF. The CDR3 DNA reads TGTGCCAGCAGCTTAATCCAACAGGGGGGAACTGGGGCCAACGTCCTGACTTTC.

This sequence joins TRBV4-1 and TRBJ1-2, with D possibly TRBD1 on 6 matching bases. The V gene's germline CDR1 is MGHRA and CDR2 YSYEKL. V dropped 1 base and J dropped 6 bases, with 9 bases sitting between them. There are 13 residues in the CDR3. The CDR3 region has the DNA TGCGCCAGCAGCCAAGGGCCAGGGGATGGCTACACCTTC. It translates to CASSQGPGDGYTF.

V is TRBV5-4 and J is TRBJ2-5, with 8 positions matching TRBD2. CDR1 is SGHNT, CDR2 YYREEE, per germline (reference sequence). This CDR3 spans 16 amino acids. V lost 4 bases and J lost 4; bases outside the gene matches: 12. The CDR3 coding sequence is TGTGCCAGCAGCCAAGCCTTAGCGGGGTCCGTAGAGACCCAGTACTTC. Its translation is CASSQALAGSVETQYF.

CDR3 in DNA: TGTGCCAGCAGCAACAGCGCCCAGTACTTC. Protein product: CASSNSAQYF. The rearrangement joins TRBV21-1 to TRBJ2-5; the table's D call TRBD2 went unverified against the DNA. TRBV21-1 is designated a pseudogene. This CDR3 has 10 residues.

J is TRBJ2-1 and V is TRBV9, with 10 bases identical to TRBD2. The ends lost 4 bases at V and 7 bases at J; junction bases unmatched: 5. The CDR3 covers 14 residues. CDR1 and CDR2 from the germline V gene are SGDLS and YYNGEE. CDR3 bases: TGTGCCAGCAGCATAACTAGCGGGAATAATGAGCAGTTCTTC. Its protein product is CASSITSGNNEQFF.

This chain uses TRBV5-6 with TRBJ1-5; 9 nucleotides align to TRBD1. The CDR3 is 16 residues long. With V trimmed by 1 base and J by 6 bases, 8 bases remained unmatched. Germline loops: CDR1 SGHDT, CDR2 YYEEEE. This CDR3 reads CASSLYGQGLGQPQHF. In DNA form, the CDR3 reads TGTGCCAGCAGCTTGTATGGACAGGGGTTGGGTCAGCCCCAGCATTTT.

This chain links TRBV5-1 with TRBJ2-5; TRBD2 aligns across 7 bases. Per germline, CDR1 SGHRS and CDR2 YFSETQ. There are 16 residues in the CDR3. V shed 0 bases and J 1 base; nucleotides not matched to a gene: 6. CDR3 sequence: CASSLVPAGTQETQYF. The CDR3 nucleotides are TGCGCCAGCAGCTTGGTTCCAGCGGGGACCCAAGAGACCCAGTACTTC.

The rearrangement joins TRBV6-1 to TRBJ2-7; 8 bases map to TRBD1. The CDR3 contains 15 residues. The germline gives CDR1 MNHNS, CDR2 SASEGT. J was trimmed by 4 bases and V by 3 bases; bases with no gene match: 8. CDR3 DNA sequence: TGTGCCAGCAGTGACCCTAGACAGGGGTCTTACGAGCAGTACTTC. Its protein product is CASSDPRQGSYEQYF.

This clone was picked up one time. The chain joins TRBV7-2 to TRBJ2-7; TRBD1 agrees at 10 bases. There are 17 residues in the CDR3. Trimming took 0 bases from V and 5 from J; bases not matched to a gene: 10. Germline CDR1 is SGHTA and CDR2 is FQGNSA. The CDR3 nucleotides are TGTGCCAGCAGCTTAGCCCACTTCCGGGACAGGGGCCACGAGCAGTACTTC. Encoded protein: CASSLAHFRDRGHEQYF.

The chain carries TRBV4-1 and TRBJ2-2; 10 nucleotides line up with TRBD2. V shed 0 bases and J 5 bases; nucleotides not matched to a gene: 6. The CDR3 loop spans 17 amino acids. The germline CDR1 and CDR2 sequences are MGHRA and YSYEKL. CDR3 region: CASSQDRLAGVTGELFF. For the CDR3, the DNA is TGCGCCAGCAGCCAAGATAGGCTAGCGGGAGTTACCGGGGAGCTGTTTTTT.

The V and J genes are TRBV6-5 and TRBJ2-5; no clear D. This CDR3 is 14 amino acids long. The germline V gene encodes CDR1 MNHEY and CDR2 SVGAGI. Trimming pared 0 bases from V and 1 base from J, leaving 6 bases between. The chain's CDR3 is CASSYSPVQETQYF. CDR3 bases: TGTGCCAGCAGTTACTCGCCGGTCCAAGAGACCCAGTACTTC.

The chain is built from TRBV21-1 and TRBJ1-5; TRBD1 reflects the table's D call only, with no check against the DNA. TRBV21-1 is listed as a pseudogene. This CDR3 has 17 residues. The CDR3 spells CASSKGGEQGHGQPQHF. The CDR3 coding sequence is TGTGCCAGCAGCAAAGGAGGGGAACAGGGTCACGGTCAGCCCCAGCATTTT.

The chain links TRBV7-9 to TRBJ2-4; tentatively, D is TRBD1 (7 bases). Trimming took off 3 bases at V and 7 bases at J, with 16 bases between the two ends. The germline CDR1 and CDR2 sequences are SEHNR and FQNEAQ (reference sequence). The CDR3 runs 15 residues. CDR3 protein: CASSFSGDSGNIQYF. As DNA, the CDR3 is TGTGCCAGCAGCTTTTCCGGGGACAGCGGGAACATTCAGTACTTC.

V and J are TRBV14 and TRBJ1-2; TRBD1 aligns across 7 bases. The germline CDR1 and CDR2 sequences are SGHDN and FVKESK. This CDR3 comprises 13 residues. The junction had 6 bases not matched to a gene; V was cut back by 5 bases and J by 6 bases. CDR3 sequence: CASSYGTEHGYTF. The CDR3 DNA reads as TGTGCCAGCAGCTACGGGACAGAGCATGGCTACACCTTC.

The V and J genes are TRBV27 and TRBJ1-4; TRBD1 matches 7 bases. V lost 0 bases to trimming and J lost 3 bases; unmatched junction nucleotides: 19. Germline-derived CDR1 and CDR2 are MNHEY and SMNVEV (reference sequence). The CDR3 loop spans 21 amino acids. The CDR3 protein is CASSLSPLPMAGGGSNEKLFF. The DNA for the CDR3 is TGTGCCAGCAGTTTATCGCCCCTCCCAATGGCAGGGGGTGGATCTAATGAAAAACTGTTTTTT.

This clone has just one count. The V gene is TRBV27, the J gene TRBJ2-7, with 7 positions matching TRBD2. CDR3 length: 15 residues. V shed 7 bases and J 2 bases; nucleotides not matched to a gene: 11. The V gene's germline CDR1 is MNHEY and CDR2 SMNVEV (reference sequence). The CDR3, as DNA: TGTGCCAGCAAAAGTCGCGGGAGCGACCCCTACGAGCAGTACTTC. This translates into CASKSRGSDPYEQYF.

V usage is TRBV5-1 and J usage is TRBJ2-2; D is unclear. The germline CDR1 and CDR2 sequences are SGHRS and YFSETQ. The CDR3 runs to 13 residues. The ends were cut back, 4 bases at V and 6 bases at J, with 10 bases in the middle. CDR3 residues: CASSQAPSGELFF. CDR3 DNA: TGCGCCAGCAGCCAGGCTCCGTCCGGGGAGCTGTTTTTT.

This chain joins TRBV7-2 and TRBJ2-2; D is possibly TRBD2 (6 bases). CDR1 SGHTA and CDR2 FQGNSA come from the germline V gene. Trimming stripped 1 base from V and 2 bases from J, with 17 bases between. This CDR3 is built from 18 residues. DNA of the CDR3: TGTGCCAGCAGCTTAGAACCCTCTCGCGGGGTAAACACCGGGGAGCTGTTTTTT. Translating it yields CASSLEPSRGVNTGELFF.